This TCR beta chain was recovered during a study of shared clonotypes between healthy human individuals. The study ran the assay at deep level. In the study's own analysis: ImmunoSEQ only sent back junction sequences with no quality scores, so filtering was done differently. The protocol was immunoSEQ multiplex PCR, while the TCRdb copy is restricted to in-frame clones and leaves out a portion. V, J and clone size derive from that table, while D and trimming were established from the DNA sequence. The table has fewer than 600,000 clones, around 78% seen once. Whole-study findings and limits: Enrolling few donors narrowed the genetic and exposure-history diversity that was represented. The sampled material consisted only of blood, and tissue repertoires are likely to differ.

This clone was detected only a few times. The antigen remains unidentified. With V trimmed by 8 bases and J by 12 bases, 17 bases remained unmatched. The CDR3 sequence is 14 residues long. CDR1 is SQVTM and CDR2 is ANQGSEA in the germline V gene. The chain combines TRBV29-1 with TRBJ2-1; 9 bases agree with TRBD2. The clonotype comes from a woman between 40 and 55 years old in good health. Some clones in this sample may be carry-over from other donors' samples. The specimen sequenced was PBMCs. This CDR3 is CSISVGLAGPGQFF. The CDR3 DNA is TGCAGCATCTCGGTCGGGCTAGCGGGGCCGGGGCAGTTCTTC.